This is a list of T cell receptor beta chains from one sample in a study of breast tumors, draining lymph nodes, adjacent tissues. One entry per CDR3 protein, called by TCRdb with MiXCR from the multiplex PCR reads. This repertoire shows approximately 230,000 distinct CDR3 sequences, nearly 35% found once; its top ten account for over 3.5%. Sample: axillary lymph node tissue. These receptors all come from a female donor with breast cancer. Some clones in this sample may be carry-over from other donors' samples. Both conserved end residues are part of each CDR3. Fields, in order: clone size, J gene, CDR3 length, V gene, CDR3 protein. Expanded clones get a size class; other rows say once, few or many, or leave the size out.

abundance: NA
j_gene: TRBJ2-1
len: 15
v_gene: TRBV2
CDR3aa: CASSEIGTGWDEQFF

abundance: NA
j_gene: TRBJ2-7
len: 12
v_gene: TRBV2
CDR3aa: CAGKASWNEQYF

abundance: many
j_gene: TRBJ2-6
len: 15
v_gene: TRBV19
CDR3aa: CASSGQGSGANVLTF

abundance: many
j_gene: TRBJ2-3
len: 14
v_gene: TRBV15
CDR3aa: CATSRPQSTDTQYF

abundance: many
j_gene: TRBJ2-7
len: 15
v_gene: TRBV19
CDR3aa: CASSSRRSIGYEQYF

abundance: many
j_gene: TRBJ2-5
len: 14
v_gene: TRBV20-1
CDR3aa: CSAREKSLRETQYF

abundance: once
j_gene: TRBJ2-5
len: 14
v_gene: TRBV10-3
CDR3aa: CAISEYSGDQPQYF

abundance: NA
j_gene: TRBJ2-7
len: 13
v_gene: TRBV24-1
CDR3aa: CATSDLDRDEQYF

abundance: NA
j_gene: TRBJ1-2
len: 12
v_gene: TRBV3-1
CDR3aa: CASSQRTAGYTF

abundance: many
j_gene: TRBJ1-6
len: 15
v_gene: TRBV25-1
CDR3aa: CASSESGGTNSPLHF

abundance: NA
j_gene: TRBJ2-6
len: 18
v_gene: TRBV5-1
CDR3aa: CASSLAGDHLSGANVLTF

abundance: many
j_gene: TRBJ1-4
len: 14
v_gene: TRBV5-6
CDR3aa: CASSLFAVNEKLFF

abundance: many
j_gene: TRBJ2-1
len: 18
v_gene: TRBV7-9
CDR3aa: CASSLKLRLAGGRQEQFF

abundance: many
j_gene: TRBJ1-6
len: 15
v_gene: TRBV27
CDR3aa: CASSLYRGRDSPLHF

abundance: many
j_gene: TRBJ2-5
len: 15
v_gene: TRBV13
CDR3aa: CASSPPAAHQETQYF

abundance: many
j_gene: TRBJ2-7
len: 11
v_gene: TRBV4-1
CDR3aa: CASSHSYEQYF

abundance: once
j_gene: TRBJ1-3
len: 15
v_gene: TRBV24-1
CDR3aa: CATSAPQDHGYTIYF

abundance: many
j_gene: TRBJ1-5
len: 20
v_gene: TRBV19
CDR3aa: CASSIDDWAGQMFSNQPQHF

abundance: few
j_gene: TRBJ2-1
len: 13
v_gene: TRBV7-3
CDR3aa: CASSPDSYNEQFF

abundance: few
j_gene: TRBJ2-5
len: 14
v_gene: TRBV5-1
CDR3aa: CASSTGQGRDTQYF

abundance: few
j_gene: TRBJ1-1
len: 14
v_gene: TRBV9
CDR3aa: CASSVVSETGQAFF

abundance: many
j_gene: TRBJ1-6
len: 16
v_gene: TRBV7-2
CDR3aa: CASSGDRGSPNSPLHF